The 5 T cell receptor beta chains below come from one sample, sequenced in a study of T cells after somatic rescue of genetic block. This table comes from immunoSEQ multiplex PCR, and its TCRdb copy is limited to in-frame clones, with some not included. The sample carries 85,000 to 90,000 clones, more than 80% recorded once. Material for sequencing was peripheral blood mononuclear cells (PBMCs). All receptors come from a woman aged 18-30 years.

For the CDR3, the DNA is TGTGCCTGGAGTCCCGGGAGAGATTACGAGCAGTACTTC. Protein sequence: CAWSPGRDYEQYF. The V and J genes are TRBV30 and TRBJ2-7; D might be TRBD2 (6 bases). The CDR3 loop spans 13 amino acids. Trimming took off 2 bases at V and 4 bases at J, with 12 bases between the two ends. The germline V gene encodes CDR1 GTSNPN and CDR2 SVGIG (reference sequence).

The gene calls are TRBV9 and TRBJ1-1; D gene ambiguous. The V end lost 0 bases, the J end lost 3 bases, and 6 bases lay between the germline ends. CDR3 length: 13 amino acids. Germline CDR1 SGDLS, CDR2 YYNGEE. The chain's CDR3 is CASSVGIYTEAFF. The DNA for the CDR3 is TGTGCCAGCAGCGTAGGGATCTACACTGAAGCTTTCTTT.

J is TRBJ2-7 and V is TRBV30; D is unresolved. V gave up 3 bases and J gave up 1 base, with 7 bases separating them. Germline-derived CDR1 and CDR2 are GTSNPN and SVGIG (reference sequence). The CDR3 loop spans 12 amino acids. The CDR3 is CAWRQLSYEQYF. CDR3 sequence (DNA): TGTGCCTGGAGACAGCTTTCCTACGAGCAGTACTTC.

The V call is TRBV9, the J call TRBJ2-1, with 8 bases identical to TRBD2. The CDR3 has 16 amino acids. Germline CDR1 and CDR2: SGDLS and YYNGEE. V was clipped by 0 bases and J by 12 bases; unmatched bases: 14. CDR3 amino acids: CASSVATSAPTGGQFF. CDR3 sequence (DNA): TGTGCCAGCAGCGTAGCGACTAGCGCCCCCACGGGTGGGCAGTTCTTC.

The chain joins TRBV10-3 to TRBJ2-5, with D perhaps TRBD2 (5 bases). The CDR3 has 13 residues. Germline CDR1 reads ENHRY; CDR2 reads SYGVKD. The V end was cut by 0 bases, the J end by 5 bases, with 7 bases between. CDR3 sequence: CAISESGGETQYF. The CDR3 bases are TGTGCCATCAGTGAGTCTGGCGGGGAGACCCAGTACTTC.